These 30 T cell receptor beta chains came from one sample sequenced in a study of T cells after posttransplantation cyclophosphamide. The naive gate required viable CD3+CD4+ or CD3+CD8+ cells with CCR7+CD45RA+CD45RO-CD95-CD27+CD28+ phenotype. Generated by immunoSEQ multiplex PCR, the TCRdb table keeps only in-frame clones and is missing some. The sample yields over 15,000 clones, less than 95% seen once. Material: naive CD4+ T cells sorted from blood. The receptors were gathered from a woman between 50 and 59 years old in good health and a related stem cell transplant donor.

This clone was counted between two and nine times. This chain uses TRBV7-2 with TRBJ2-6; 7 bases map to TRBD2. This CDR3 is 17 amino acids long. V lost 4 bases to trimming and J lost 4 bases; unmatched junction nucleotides: 10. CDR1 SGHTA and CDR2 FQGNSA come from the germline V gene. This CDR3 is CASSYPTAGVGANVLTF. The CDR3 DNA reads TGTGCCAGCAGCTACCCGACCGCGGGGGTGGGGGCCAACGTCCTGACTTTC.

The V and J genes are TRBV5-4 and TRBJ2-1; 10 bases align to TRBD1. Germline V lookup: CDR1 SGHNT, CDR2 YYREEE (reference sequence). CDR3 length: 20 residues. With 5 bases clipped from V and 3 bases from J, the junction kept 20 bases outside the gene matches. The CDR3 DNA is TGTGCCAGCAGAACGGGACAGGGGAGACCCCATAAACACAACTACAATGAGCAGTTCTTC. This encodes CASRTGQGRPHKHNYNEQFF.

This chain joins TRBV7-3 and TRBJ2-1, with no clear D. The CDR3 is 13 amino acids. V shed 4 bases and J shed 3 bases, with 7 bases lying between them. CDR1 is SGHTA, CDR2 FQGTGA, per germline. The CDR3 nucleotides are TGTGCCAGCAGCTCGATAGACTACAATGAGCAGTTCTTC. It encodes CASSSIDYNEQFF.

The genes are TRBV7-9 and TRBJ1-1, with no clear D. Deletions cut 3 bases from V and 5 bases from J, with 10 bases between. The CDR3 contains 13 residues. Germline V gives CDR1 SEHNR, CDR2 FQNEAQ (reference sequence). The CDR3 bases are TGTGCCAGCAGCTTGGCCGGGGAGACTGAAGCTTTCTTT. Translating gives CASSLAGETEAFF.

This clone was picked up one time. The chain combines TRBV5-6 with TRBJ1-5; 8 nucleotides agree with TRBD1. This CDR3 has 15 amino acids. V lost 4 bases to trimming and J lost 9 bases; unmatched junction nucleotides: 12. Germline V CDR1 and CDR2: SGHDT, YYEEEE. The CDR3 DNA sequence: TGTGCCAGCAGCGAGGGACAGGCCCAATCGATGCCCCAGCATTTT. Its translation: CASSEGQAQSMPQHF.

This sequence joins TRBV7-9 and TRBJ2-2, with 8 bases identical to TRBD1. The V gene's germline CDR1 is SEHNR and CDR2 FQNEAQ (reference sequence). The CDR3 covers 13 residues. With 3 bases clipped from V and 6 bases from J, the junction kept 0 bases outside the gene matches. The CDR3 bases are TGTGCCAGCAGCTTCAGGGGGCCCGGGGAGCTGTTTTTT. It specifies CASSFRGPGELFF.

The chain combines TRBV19 with TRBJ1-1, with 7 bases that match TRBD1. V shed 5 bases, J shed 7 bases, and the junction held 4 bases outside the gene matches. In germline, CDR1 is LNHDA, CDR2 SQIVND (reference sequence). This CDR3 region has 12 residues. CDR3 loop: CASSRRDSEAFF. The CDR3, as DNA: TGTGCCAGTAGTCGCCGGGACAGTGAAGCTTTCTTT.

The chain has TRBV5-1 and TRBJ2-7; TRBD1 aligns across 10 bases. The length of the CDR3 is 15 residues. V was clipped by 3 bases and J by 4 bases; unmatched bases: 7. CDR1 is SGHRS and CDR2 is YFSETQ in the germline V gene. As DNA, the CDR3 is TGCGCCAGCAGCTCGATTGACAGGGGGCTATACGAGCAGTACTTC. Translating it yields CASSSIDRGLYEQYF.

This clone was found once. A read error may account for a junction end that differs from germline. V is TRBV18 and J is TRBJ2-2; D might be TRBD2 (5 bases). Looked up from germline, CDR1 is KGHSH and CDR2 is LQKENI. This CDR3 region has 16 residues. The CDR3 region has the DNA TGTGCCAGCTCACCACGGCAGGTCGCGAACACCGGGGAGCTGCTTTTT. Its translation is CASSPRQVANTGELLF.

J is TRBJ1-2 and V is TRBV9; D remains unclear. Germline CDR1 and CDR2: SGDLS and YYNGEE. Trimming removed 0 bases from V and 2 bases from J, with 8 bases in between. The CDR3 runs 14 residues. CDR3 nucleotide sequence: TGTGCCAGCAGCGTAGGGTCTCAGAACTATGGCTACACCTTC. Protein product: CASSVGSQNYGYTF.

The V call is TRBV7-3, the J call TRBJ2-6; D not certain. CDR1 and CDR2 (germline): SGHTA, FQGTGA. V was shortened by 2 bases and J by 1 base, with 6 bases between the two germline ends. The CDR3 loop spans 15 amino acids. CDR3 nucleotides: TGTGCCAGCAGCTTACCCCTATCTGGGGCCAACGTCCTGACTTTC. It is translated as CASSLPLSGANVLTF.

The chain carries TRBV30 and TRBJ2-2, with TRBD2 as a possible D gene (6 bases). V dropped 4 bases and J dropped 5 bases, with 14 bases sitting between them. The length of the CDR3 is 14 residues. Germline assignment: CDR1 GTSNPN and CDR2 SVGIG (reference sequence). DNA of the CDR3: TGTGCCTGGAATGGGGTCCGGGGGACCGGGGAGCTGTTTTTT. Translating it yields CAWNGVRGTGELFF.

In its sample, this clone was seen a few times. V is TRBV5-1 and J is TRBJ2-7; tentatively, D is TRBD1 (6 bases). The CDR3 spans 15 residues. CDR1 is SGHRS and CDR2 is YFSETQ in the germline V gene. V shed 1 base and J shed 3 bases, with 14 bases lying between them. As DNA, the CDR3 is TGCGCCAGCAGCTTGAATACAGGGCCTTTCTACGAGCAGTACTTC. Translated, it gives CASSLNTGPFYEQYF.

V usage is TRBV18 and J usage is TRBJ1-2, with D uncertain. V dropped 2 bases and J dropped 4 bases, with 8 bases sitting between them. The CDR3 consists of 13 residues. Germline V gene data show CDR1 as KGHSH and CDR2 as LQKENI. This CDR3 is CASSPELVYGYTF. For the CDR3, the DNA is TGTGCCAGCTCACCAGAGTTGGTCTATGGCTACACCTTC.

The chain is built from TRBV10-3 and TRBJ1-1, with TRBD1 matching over 7 bases. J lost 10 bases, V lost 4 bases, and 18 bases had no gene match. CDR3 length equals 16 residues. Germline V gene sequence: CDR1 ENHRY, CDR2 SYGVKD. The chain's CDR3 is CAISAPRQGSVVGAFF. CDR3 DNA: TGTGCCATCAGTGCCCCCAGACAGGGTAGTGTGGTGGGAGCTTTCTTT.

The chain is built from TRBV28 and TRBJ2-5, with D possibly matching TRBD2 (5 bases). This CDR3 comprises 16 residues. V lost 6 bases and J 0 bases, leaving 17 bases between the germline ends. From germline, CDR1 is MDHEN and CDR2 SYDVKM. CDR3 coding DNA: TGTGCCAGCAGCTCCCCAGCTACGGGGTACCAAGAGACCCAGTACTTC. This translates into CASSSPATGYQETQYF.

The chain employs TRBV4-1 and TRBJ2-7; 10 nucleotides agree with TRBD1. V lost 4 bases, J lost 2 bases, and 8 bases stayed unmatched. Germline assignment: CDR1 MGHRA and CDR2 YSYEKL. The CDR3 extends over 16 amino acids. Here the CDR3 DNA reads TGCGCCAGCAGCCTCATTCGTGGACAGGGGGCCTACGAGCAGTACTTC. Its translation: CASSLIRGQGAYEQYF.

This chain joins TRBV29-1 and TRBJ2-1, with TRBD1 matching 10 bases. V dropped 1 base and J dropped 7; count of bases not matched to a gene: 4. The germline CDR1 and CDR2 sequences are SQVTM and ANQGSEA. The CDR3 has 14 residues. The CDR3 nucleotides are TGCAGCGTTGAAGTTGGGACAGGGGTGAATGAGCAGTTCTTC. Its protein product is CSVEVGTGVNEQFF.

The rearrangement links TRBV29-1 to TRBJ2-1; maybe TRBD2 (7 bases). V gave up 4 bases and J gave up 1 base, with 11 bases separating them. The CDR3 spans 14 residues. CDR1 is SQVTM, CDR2 ANQGSEA, per germline. The CDR3 coding sequence is TGCAGCGTTGCCAAGGGGGGGTCCTACAATGAGCAGTTCTTC. This encodes CSVAKGGSYNEQFF.

The CDR3 spells CASSPPRQGAEAFF. CDR3 DNA sequence: TGCGCCAGCAGCCCTCCGCGGCAGGGCGCTGAAGCTTTCTTT. The genes are TRBV5-1 and TRBJ1-1, with D possibly being TRBD1 (5 bases). The V end lost 4 bases, the J end lost 6 bases, and 16 bases lay between the germline ends. CDR1 is SGHRS and CDR2 is YFSETQ in the germline V gene. This CDR3 is 14 amino acids long.

The chain recombines TRBV28 with TRBJ2-7; maybe TRBD2 (6 bases). V dropped 5 bases and J dropped 2 bases, with 10 bases sitting between them. This CDR3 has 13 residues. Germline values: CDR1 MDHEN, CDR2 SYDVKM. The CDR3 loop is CASSPGRPYEQYF. The CDR3 DNA is TGTGCCAGCAGTCCCGGGAGACCCTACGAGCAGTACTTC. Variable domain in full (rest from reference TRBV28 and TRBJ2-7): DVKVTQSSRYLVKRTGEKVFLECVQDMDHENMFWYRQDPGLGLRLIYFSYDVKMKEKGDIPEGYSVSREKKERFSLILESASTNQTSMYLCASSPGRPYEQYFGPGTRLTVT.

The count of this clone is one. Other nucleotide sequences in the sample specify the same CDR3. The rearrangement joins TRBV7-3 to TRBJ1-1; D unresolved. Germline lookup yields CDR1 SGHTA and CDR2 FQGTGA. Trimming removed 2 bases at V and 1 base at J, with 5 bases between. CDR3 length: 13 residues. CDR3 loop: CASSLRGNTEAFF. The CDR3, as DNA: TGTGCCAGCAGCTTACGGGGGAACACTGAAGCTTTCTTT.

This chain joins TRBV29-1 and TRBJ2-7; D is perhaps TRBD2 (5 bases). V was trimmed by 4 bases and J by 3 bases, leaving 13 bases between them. Germline assignment: CDR1 SQVTM and CDR2 ANQGSEA. The length of the CDR3 is 13 residues. The CDR3 DNA reads TGCAGCGTTGTGGCCAGCGGAGTCTACGAGCAGTACTTC. Its translation is CSVVASGVYEQYF.

The DNA of the CDR3 is TGTGCCAGCAGCGTAGGACCCCGCCCGGTAGAGTGGACACGGAACACTGAAGCTTTCTTT. Its protein product is CASSVGPRPVEWTRNTEAFF. The genes are TRBV9 and TRBJ1-1, with D perhaps matching TRBD1 (5 bases). Looked up from germline, CDR1 is SGDLS and CDR2 is YYNGEE. The V gene lost 0 bases and the J gene lost 1 base, with 25 bases spanning the gap. There are 20 residues in the CDR3.

This rearrangement joins TRBV7-9 to TRBJ1-2, with TRBD1 matching 9 bases. The CDR3 length is 13 residues. Germline-derived CDR1 and CDR2 are SEHNR and FQNEAQ (reference sequence). V gave up 5 bases and J gave up 8 bases; unmatched junction bases: 6. DNA for the CDR3: TGTGCCAGCAGCCCACAGGGGGCAGAGGGCTACACCTTC. Its protein is CASSPQGAEGYTF.

The chain links TRBV5-1 to TRBJ2-7; D possibly corresponds to TRBD1 (6 bases). This CDR3 is built from 15 residues. Trimming removed 2 bases from V and 2 bases from J, with 14 bases in between. The germline V gene has CDR1 SGHRS and CDR2 YFSETQ. The DNA of the CDR3 is TGCGCCAGCAGCTTCGTTACAGGGACCACCTACGAGCAGTACTTC. Translation gives CASSFVTGTTYEQYF.

This chain uses TRBV18 with TRBJ2-3; 7 nucleotides agree with TRBD2. Germline assignment: CDR1 KGHSH and CDR2 LQKENI. The J segment lost 4 bases and the V segment lost 2 bases, leaving 12 bases of the junction unmatched. This CDR3 contains 17 residues. In nucleotides, the CDR3 is TGTGCCAGCTCACCAGCGGGGGTGGATCTAGGGCCAGATACGCAGTATTTT. It yields the protein CASSPAGVDLGPDTQYF. The complete variable domain, with remaining parts taken from reference TRBV18 and TRBJ2-3, reads NAGVMQNPRHLVRRRGQEARLRCSPMKGHSHVYWYRQLPEEGLKFMVYLQKENIIDESGMPKERFSAEFPKEGPSILRIQQVVRGDSAAYFCASSPAGVDLGPDTQYFGPGTRLTVL.

The chain couples TRBV27 to TRBJ2-1; tentatively, D is TRBD2 (5 bases). CDR1 and CDR2 from the germline V gene are MNHEY and SMNVEV (reference sequence). V lost 2 bases and J 2 bases, leaving 10 bases between the germline ends. CDR3 length: 15 amino acids. The DNA of the CDR3 is TGTGCCAGCAGTTTAAGGCTAGCAGCCTACAATGAGCAGTTCTTC. It encodes CASSLRLAAYNEQFF.

The V and J genes are TRBV30 and TRBJ2-5; the D gene is possibly TRBD1 (8 bases). Germline CDR1 GTSNPN, CDR2 SVGIG (reference sequence). The V and J ends lost 5 bases and 4 bases respectively, with 29 bases between them. The CDR3 has 18 amino acids. The CDR3 loop is CAWGLASFGQGGRETQYF. The CDR3 bases are TGTGCCTGGGGGCTCGCCTCTTTTGGACAGGGAGGGCGAGAGACCCAGTACTTC.

This chain connects TRBV5-4 to TRBJ1-5; unclear D gene. Germline V gives CDR1 SGHNT, CDR2 YYREEE (reference sequence). V lost 4 bases, J lost 3 bases, and 11 bases lay in between. This CDR3 region has 14 residues. This chain's CDR3 is CASSLTGSNQPQHF. CDR3 nucleotides: TGTGCCAGCAGCCTGACGGGTTCCAATCAGCCCCAGCATTTT.